The 27 T cell receptor beta chains below all came from one sample that was sequenced in a study of blood T cell repertoires in COVID-19. Sequencing was performed with immunoSEQ multiplex PCR; in TCRdb, only in-frame clones are kept and a portion is missing. The table includes over 150,000 clones, approximately 83% detected once. Sequenced material: peripheral blood. The receptor source for this set is a woman aged 60-70 years with COVID-19, enrolled during active disease.

This clone was seen a handful of times. This chain connects TRBV10-1 to TRBJ1-1; TRBD1 agrees at 9 bases. CDR3 length equals 14 residues. V trimming: 4 bases; J trimming: 7 bases; junction bases outside the gene matches: 7. Germline CDR1 is WNHNN and CDR2 is SYGVQD (reference sequence). CDR3 amino acids: CASSGTGDMGEAFF. As DNA, the CDR3 is TGCGCCAGCAGTGGGACAGGGGATATGGGTGAAGCTTTCTTT.

This chain links TRBV9 with TRBJ1-2; 7 bases are a match to TRBD1. CDR1 and CDR2 from the germline V gene are SGDLS and YYNGEE. The CDR3 length is 23 residues. Unmatched junction bases numbered 30, after V lost 0 bases and J lost 4 bases. In nucleotides, the CDR3 is TGTGCCAGCAGCGTAGGAGGGGGCAGGGGCGTTTTCTCCGCAACAGGGTCCGTCTATGGCTACACCTTC. This gives the protein CASSVGGGRGVFSATGSVYGYTF.

This chain connects TRBV29-1 to TRBJ1-5; D possibly corresponds to TRBD1 (6 bases). The CDR3 is 14 residues long. From germline, CDR1 is SQVTM and CDR2 ANQGSEA. The ends were cut back, 4 bases at V and 2 bases at J, with 12 bases in the middle. The CDR3 DNA reads TGCAGCGTTGTGGCAGGGGACGGCAATCAGCCCCAGCATTTT. Translated, it gives CSVVAGDGNQPQHF.

This clone was detected only a few times. The chain carries TRBV7-3 and TRBJ2-1; the match to TRBD2 covers 8 bases. The V gene end was trimmed by 0 bases and the J gene end by 4 bases; junction bases not matched to a gene: 8. This CDR3 has 17 amino acids. Looked up from germline, CDR1 is SGHTA and CDR2 is FQGTGA. CDR3 residues: CASSLTTSGGRYNEQFF. The CDR3 nucleotides are TGTGCCAGCAGCTTAACAACTTCGGGGGGGAGGTACAATGAGCAGTTCTTC.

This chain links TRBV3-1 (or the pseudogene TRBV3-2) with TRBJ1-3, with TRBD1 matching 8 bases. Trimming at V came to 3 bases and at J to 2 bases, leaving 6 bases not matched to a gene. Germline V gene sequence: CDR1 LGHDT, CDR2 YNNKEL (reference sequence). This CDR3 region has 16 residues. CDR3 loop: CASSQPGRGPGNTIYF. In DNA, the CDR3 is TGTGCCAGCAGCCAGCCCGGCAGGGGGCCTGGAAACACCATATATTTT.

The V gene is TRBV27, the J gene TRBJ2-2; 8 bases align to TRBD1. V dropped 3 bases and J dropped 1; count of bases not matched to a gene: 13. The CDR3 extends over 19 amino acids. Per the germline V gene, CDR1 is MNHEY and CDR2 is SMNVEV (reference sequence). CDR3 residues: CASSFRTGTPVENTGELFF. The CDR3 nucleotides are TGTGCCAGCAGTTTCCGGACAGGGACCCCGGTGGAGAACACCGGGGAGCTGTTTTTT.

The chain couples TRBV27 to TRBJ2-1, with 10 bases matching TRBD1. The germline gives CDR1 MNHEY, CDR2 SMNVEV (reference sequence). V shed 6 bases and J 2 bases; nucleotides not matched to a gene: 7. The CDR3 loop spans 16 amino acids. The CDR3 reads CASSPGTGVPYNEQFF. The CDR3 DNA sequence: TGTGCCAGCAGCCCCGGGACAGGGGTTCCCTACAATGAGCAGTTCTTC.

This rearrangement joins TRBV2 to TRBJ1-5, with D perhaps matching TRBD1 (6 bases). V lost 5 bases and J 5 bases, leaving 16 bases between the germline ends. This CDR3 is 15 amino acids long. Germline CDR1 SNHLY, CDR2 FYNNEI. CDR3 region: CASSSNRENYQPQHF. The CDR3 bases are TGTGCCAGCAGTTCGAACAGGGAAAATTATCAGCCCCAGCATTTT.

CDR3 DNA: TGCAGCGTGAAGACAGTCATGAACACTGAAGCTTTCTTT. It translates to CSVKTVMNTEAFF. The rearrangement links TRBV29-1 to TRBJ1-1; weak D call: TRBD1 (5 bases). Trimming left V 6 bases short and J 0 bases short, with 11 bases between. The germline V gene has CDR1 SQVTM and CDR2 ANQGSEA. This CDR3 region has 13 residues.

The chain links TRBV5-1 to TRBJ1-1, with unresolved D. This CDR3 contains 14 residues. Per the germline V gene, CDR1 is SGHRS and CDR2 is YFSETQ. Trimming took 4 bases from V and 0 from J, leaving 10 bases between them. The CDR3 loop is CASSTRGLNTEAFF. In nucleotides, the CDR3 is TGCGCCAGCAGCACGCGGGGTTTGAACACTGAAGCTTTCTTT.

V and J are TRBV6-5 and TRBJ2-1; tentatively, D is TRBD1 (6 bases). The CDR3 is 15 residues long. Germline lookup yields CDR1 MNHEY and CDR2 SVGAGI. Trimming shortened V by 5 bases and J by 1 base, and 12 bases separated the two germline ends. DNA for the CDR3: TGTGCCAGCAGTCCCCTGGACAGTTCCTACAATGAGCAGTTCTTC. It translates to CASSPLDSSYNEQFF.

V and J are TRBV18 and TRBJ2-4; 8 bases align to TRBD2. Germline values: CDR1 KGHSH, CDR2 LQKENI. Unmatched junction bases numbered 4, after V lost 3 bases and J lost 3 bases. The CDR3 length is 15 residues. CDR3 sequence (DNA): TGTGCCAGCTCACCTCGGGAGGGCGGCAAAAACATTCAGTACTTC. Translating it yields CASSPREGGKNIQYF.

The chain links TRBV14 to TRBJ1-1; TRBD1 is a possible D gene (5 bases). Germline lookup yields CDR1 SGHDN and CDR2 FVKESK. This CDR3 has 14 amino acids. The ends were cut back, 4 bases at V and 3 bases at J, with 12 bases in the middle. As DNA, the CDR3 is TGTGCCAGCAGCCCGCCGGGGGTGGACACTGAAGCTTTCTTT. Amino acids: CASSPPGVDTEAFF.

This chain connects TRBV27 to TRBJ2-4, with 8 positions matching TRBD1. This CDR3 has 12 residues. Per germline, CDR1 MNHEY and CDR2 SMNVEV (reference sequence). J lost 7 bases, V lost 6 bases, and 2 bases had no gene match. CDR3: CASRDRVNIQYF. CDR3 in DNA: TGTGCCAGCAGGGACAGGGTGAACATTCAGTACTTC.

V gene TRBV27 combines with J gene TRBJ1-4, with 12 bases aligning to TRBD1. Unmatched junction bases numbered 8, after V lost 7 bases and J lost 8 bases. This CDR3 contains 15 residues. Germline V lookup: CDR1 MNHEY, CDR2 SMNVEV (reference sequence). As DNA, the CDR3 is TGTGCCAGCAAGGGACAGGGGGCAGGTAACGAAAAACTGTTTTTT. The encoded protein is CASKGQGAGNEKLFF.

This chain joins TRBV6-2 or TRBV6-3 and TRBJ2-7; no clear D. Germline V lookup: CDR1 MNHEY, CDR2 SVGEGT. Between the trimmed V and J ends, which lost 6 bases and 0 bases, there was a span of 9 bases. The CDR3 is made up of 13 amino acids. The CDR3 DNA follows: TGTGCCAGCAGCGACGGGTCCTCCTACGAGCAGTACGTC. It encodes CASSDGSSYEQYV.

The V and J genes are TRBV5-4 and TRBJ2-3, with D possibly being TRBD2 (5 bases). The V and J ends lost 1 base and 3 bases respectively, with 9 bases between them. Germline V lookup: CDR1 SGHNT, CDR2 YYREEE (reference sequence). This CDR3 spans 14 amino acids. The CDR3 loop reads CASSLRTGTDTQYF. In DNA, the CDR3 is TGTGCCAGCAGCTTGAGGACGGGGACAGATACGCAGTATTTT.

The V call is TRBV6-5, the J call TRBJ1-1, with D perhaps matching TRBD1 (5 bases). The CDR3 extends over 14 amino acids. V was cut by 5 bases and J by 1 base, with 11 bases left in between. CDR1 is MNHEY, CDR2 SVGAGI, per germline. The CDR3 coding sequence is TGTGCCAGCAGTAGGGGTCCAGCGAACACTGAAGCTTTCTTT. It yields the protein CASSRGPANTEAFF.

J is TRBJ1-2 and V is TRBV9; D might be TRBD1 (6 bases). V was shortened by 3 bases and J by 6 bases, with 18 bases between the two germline ends. CDR1 is SGDLS, CDR2 YYNGEE, per germline. This CDR3 has 15 amino acids. The CDR3, as DNA: TGTGCCAGCAGCGGGTTTTCAGGGGCGCTCGATGGCTACACCTTC. Translating gives CASSGFSGALDGYTF.

This clone came up many times. V and J are TRBV7-8 and TRBJ1-1, with 10 bases aligning to TRBD1. The CDR3 has 16 residues. Germline CDR1 reads SGHVS; CDR2 reads FQNEAQ. V gave up 5 bases and J gave up 1 base; unmatched junction bases: 7. CDR3 loop: CASSLRDRGSNTEAFF. For the CDR3, the DNA is TGTGCCAGCAGCCTCCGGGACAGGGGCTCGAACACTGAAGCTTTCTTT.

The chain combines TRBV18 with TRBJ1-3; D gene ambiguous. V dropped 3 bases and J dropped 3 bases, with 6 bases sitting between them. The CDR3 spans 13 residues. Looked up from germline, CDR1 is KGHSH and CDR2 is LQKENI. This chain's CDR3 is CASSPGLGNTIYF. The CDR3 nucleotides are TGTGCCAGCTCACCGGGCCTTGGAAACACCATATATTTT. Drawing the rest from reference TRBV18 and TRBJ1-3, the complete variable domain is NAGVMQNPRHLVRRRGQEARLRCSPMKGHSHVYWYRQLPEEGLKFMVYLQKENIIDESGMPKERFSAEFPKEGPSILRIQQVVRGDSAAYFCASSPGLGNTIYFGEGSWLTVV.

This sequence joins TRBV11-2 and TRBJ2-7; 11 bases line up with TRBD1. CDR1 and CDR2 (germline): SGHAT, FQNNGV. This CDR3 has 15 residues. After removal of 2 bases from V and 4 bases from J, the junction contained 4 bases not matched to a gene. This CDR3 reads CASSLRDRGKYEQYF. The CDR3 DNA is TGTGCCAGCAGCTTACGGGACAGGGGGAAGTACGAGCAGTACTTC.

The chain has TRBV11-3 and TRBJ1-1, with D unclear. The V end was cut by 3 bases, the J end by 1 base, with 6 bases between. CDR1 and CDR2 (germline): SGHNT, YENEEA. This CDR3 is built from 13 residues. In DNA, the CDR3 is TGTGCCAGCAGCTTCTACAGGAACACTGAAGCTTTCTTT. Translating it yields CASSFYRNTEAFF.

V usage is TRBV7-2 and J usage is TRBJ1-2; 11 nucleotides agree with TRBD1. In germline, CDR1 is SGHTA, CDR2 FQGNSA. The CDR3 sequence is 14 residues long. The junction had 6 bases not matched to a gene; V was cut back by 4 bases and J by 8 bases. The CDR3 sequence: CASSYRDRGNGYTF. CDR3 nucleotide sequence: TGTGCCAGCAGCTACCGGGACAGGGGGAACGGCTACACCTTC.

The chain recombines TRBV9 with TRBJ1-1; no definite D call. The V end was cut by 4 bases, the J end by 7 bases, with 17 bases between. Germline V gene lookup returns CDR1 SGDLS and CDR2 YYNGEE. This CDR3 contains 14 residues. In DNA form, the CDR3 reads TGTGCCAGCAGCACCCTGACTGGAGGTGGTGAAGCTTTCTTT. Residues: CASSTLTGGGEAFF.

This rearrangement joins TRBV7-2 to TRBJ1-5; 8 bases agree with TRBD1. This CDR3 has 15 residues. CDR1 is SGHTA, CDR2 FQGNSA, per germline. V shed 1 base, J shed 3 bases, and the junction held 2 bases outside the gene matches. The CDR3 nucleotides are TGTGCCAGCAGCTTAGTGCAGGGGGCCAATCAGCCCCAGCATTTT. Translating gives CASSLVQGANQPQHF.

The chain carries TRBV5-6 and TRBJ2-3; a weak D match, TRBD1 (5 bases). Looked up from germline, CDR1 is SGHDT and CDR2 is YYEEEE. V dropped 3 bases and J dropped 0 bases, with 14 bases sitting between them. The CDR3 length is 16 residues. CDR3 sequence (DNA): TGTGCCAGCAGCTCGCAGCCAGGGATAAGCACAGATACGCAGTATTTT. Translation: CASSSQPGISTDTQYF.